This TCR beta chain stems from a study of blood T cell repertoires in COVID-19. In the source study's methods: Researchers report that nucleated cell counts were estimated from reference gene primer amplification. The data were produced by immunoSEQ multiplex PCR, yet TCRdb's version contains in-frame clones alone and is incomplete. V and J calls and clone size are copied from that table; D and trimming were computed from the DNA. The sample holds about 300,000 clones, around 90% seen once. V lost 8 bases, J lost 1 base, and 12 bases lay in between. The CDR3 loop spans 14 amino acids. The V gene's germline CDR1 is MGHDK and CDR2 SYGVNS.

The sequencing input was PBMCs or T cells enriched from blood (not recorded which). The clonotype comes from a woman aged 30 to 39 who had recovered from COVID-19. The gene calls are TRBV25-1 and TRBJ1-3; D is undetermined. The CDR3 nucleotides read TGTGCCAGCGAGGAGAGTAGTTCTGGAAACACCATATATTTT. As protein: CASEESSSGNTIYF. The complete variable domain, with remaining parts taken from reference TRBV25-1 and TRBJ1-3, reads EADIYQTPRYLVIGTGKKITLECSQTMGHDKMYWYQQDPGMELHLIHYSYGVNSTEKGDLSSESTVSRIRTEHFPLTLESARPSHTSQYLCASEESSSGNTIYFGEGSWLTVV.